These 17 T cell receptor beta chains share one sample of origin, sequenced in a study of T cells in Graves' hyperthyroidism and ophthalmopathy. Amplified TCR beta CDR3 regions derived from RNA transcripts. HTBI primers were the set used in a first-round RT-PCR of the TCR CDR3. Via MiXCR, TCRdb re-called the multiplex PCR reads, giving one row per CDR3 protein. The sample shows around 580,000 distinct CDR3 sequences, over 15% of them seen only once. The sequenced sample consisted of blood. The receptors were sampled from a young woman with Graves' hyperthyroidism.

Only a few counts were recorded for this clonotype. DNA of the CDR3: TGCGCCAGCAGTGAGGTACAGGCGAGAACTGAAGCTTTCTTT. The encoded protein is CASSEVQARTEAFF. The chain couples TRBV10-1 to TRBJ1-1; weak D call: TRBD1 (5 bases). V was pared by 2 bases and J by 5 bases, with 12 bases between. The CDR3 contains 14 residues. Germline CDR1 reads WNHNN; CDR2 reads SYGVQD (reference sequence).

The J gene is TRBJ2-3, the V gene TRBV6-1, with 10 nucleotides matching TRBD2. The junction had 14 bases not matched to a gene; V was cut back by 5 bases and J by 0 bases. Germline CDR1 reads MNHNS; CDR2 reads SASEGT. CDR3 size: 19 residues. The CDR3 loop reads CASSTRSGGLIESTDTQYF. CDR3 DNA sequence: TGTGCCAGCAGTACCCGTAGCGGGGGGCTGATCGAGAGCACAGATACGCAGTATTTT.

In its sample, this clonotype was seen many times. The chain recombines TRBV19 with TRBJ1-1; 9 bases are shared with TRBD1. The germline CDR1 and CDR2 sequences are LNHDA and SQIVND (reference sequence). The CDR3 runs 15 residues. The V and J ends lost 9 bases and 5 bases, in that order; junction bases with no gene match: 13. CDR3 coding DNA: TGTGCCAGCACAAGGGACAGGGCAATCGGAACTGAAGCTTTCTTT. It yields the protein CASTRDRAIGTEAFF.

In this sample, this clonotype turned up many times. V and J are TRBV12-3 or TRBV12-4 and TRBJ2-7, with 7 bases aligning to TRBD2. V trimming: 0 bases; J trimming: 7 bases; junction bases outside the gene matches: 6. CDR3 length equals 14 residues. CDR3 sequence (DNA): TGTGCCAGCAGTTTAGCGGGAGGGCCGCCAGAGCAGTACTTC. Residues: CASSLAGGPPEQYF.

This clonotype was observed many times. The chain recombines TRBV28 with TRBJ2-1; D gene unclear. Trimming took 8 bases from V and 0 from J, leaving 17 bases between them. This CDR3 region has 16 residues. The germline CDR1 and CDR2 sequences are MDHEN and SYDVKM. Here the CDR3 DNA reads TGTGCCAGCGTACCCTTGCGTCCCTCCTCCTACAATGAGCAGTTCTTC. As protein: CASVPLRPSSYNEQFF.

About this clonotype itself: The junction does not match germline at one end; this may be a read error. This rearrangement joins TRBV5-6 to TRBJ1-4; 10 nucleotides agree with TRBD1. This CDR3 has 18 amino acids. CDR1 is SGHDT, CDR2 YYEEEE, per germline. CDR3 region: CASSLVRGTGESNEKLFF. CDR3 in DNA: TGTGCCAGCAGTTTGGTTCGCGGGACAGGGGAATCTAATGAAAAACTGTTTTTT.

This clonotype was seen a handful of times. CDR3 sequence (DNA): TGTGCCACCAACCTAGGCAGGGGGCACGAAAAACTGTTTTTT. It specifies CATNLGRGHEKLFF. The chain employs TRBV24-1 and TRBJ1-4, with 8 positions matching TRBD1. V lost 8 bases to trimming and J lost 8 bases; unmatched junction nucleotides: 9. Germline loops: CDR1 KGHDR, CDR2 SFDVKD. The CDR3 covers 14 residues.

The gene calls are TRBV18 and TRBJ1-3; D is unclear. Germline V gives CDR1 KGHSH, CDR2 LQKENI. V dropped 4 bases and J dropped 0 bases, with 10 bases sitting between them. The CDR3 covers 15 residues. CDR3 DNA: TGTGCCAGCTCACGCGACCCAGACTCTGGAAACACCATATATTTT. Protein sequence: CASSRDPDSGNTIYF. Together with reference TRBV18 and TRBJ1-3, the CDR3 gives the full variable domain: NAGVMQNPRHLVRRRGQEARLRCSPMKGHSHVYWYRQLPEEGLKFMVYLQKENIIDESGMPKERFSAEFPKEGPSILRIQQVVRGDSAAYFCASSRDPDSGNTIYFGEGSWLTVV.

Points on this clonotype: Relative to the germline gene, one junction end is altered; a read error may explain this. The chain links TRBV2 to TRBJ2-1, with TRBD1 identical over 11 bases. This CDR3 region has 12 residues. Looked up from germline, CDR1 is SNHLY and CDR2 is FYNNEI. CDR3 loop: CGGQGGYNEQFF. In nucleotides, the CDR3 is TGCGGGGGACAGGGGGGGTACAATGAGCAGTTCTTC.

This clonotype has a count of ten or more. V gene TRBV7-3 combines with J gene TRBJ1-1; D is possibly TRBD1 (6 bases). CDR3 size: 14 residues. V lost 2 bases and J 2 bases, leaving 9 bases between the germline ends. Germline V gene lookup returns CDR1 SGHTA and CDR2 FQGTGA. CDR3 coding DNA: TGTGCCAGCAGCTTAGGGGGGGCCAACACTGAAGCTTTCTTT. This encodes CASSLGGANTEAFF.

This clonotype was counted ten times or more. This chain uses TRBV11-2 with TRBJ2-7, with 7 bases that match TRBD1. With V trimmed by 6 bases and J by 1 base, 6 bases remained unmatched. Germline-derived CDR1 and CDR2 are SGHAT and FQNNGV. This CDR3 has 14 residues. The DNA for the CDR3 is TGTGCCAGCAGGAGACCGGGACAGTCCTACGAGCAGTACTTC. Amino acid sequence: CASRRPGQSYEQYF. The whole variable domain, remainder taken from reference TRBV11-2 and TRBJ2-7, is EAGVAQSPRYKIIEKRQSVAFWCNPISGHATLYWYQQILGQGPKLLIQFQNNGVVDDSQLPKDRFSAERLKGVDSTLKIQPAKLEDSAVYLCASRRPGQSYEQYFGPGTRLTVT.

There are a few counts of this clonotype. The chain uses TRBV27 and TRBJ1-6; 7 bases are shared with TRBD1. V gave up 5 bases and J gave up 6 bases; unmatched junction bases: 10. CDR3 length: 16 residues. The germline V gene encodes CDR1 MNHEY and CDR2 SMNVEV (reference sequence). The DNA for the CDR3 is TGTGCCAGCAGTGACCGGGGACAGTTGCTTAATTCACCCCTCCACTTT. Its protein product is CASSDRGQLLNSPLHF.

CDR3 sequence reads: CASSIRPTGDEQFF. In DNA, the CDR3 is TGTGCCAGTAGTATTCGGCCGACGGGGGATGAGCAGTTCTTC. The chain recombines TRBV19 with TRBJ2-1; tentative D call: TRBD2 (6 bases). This CDR3 has 14 residues. V was trimmed by 3 bases and J by 8 bases, leaving 14 bases between them. Germline V CDR1 and CDR2: LNHDA, SQIVND (reference sequence).

This clonotype was counted a few times. This sequence joins TRBV12-3 or TRBV12-4 and TRBJ2-2; the D gene is possibly TRBD2 (5 bases). The CDR3 is 17 amino acids. V was trimmed by 3 bases and J by 0 bases, leaving 14 bases between them. DNA for the CDR3: TGTGCCAGCAGTTTTCTACTAGGAACCGCGAACACCGGGGAGCTGTTTTTT. Protein: CASSFLLGTANTGELFF.

This clonotype was recorded at least ten times. The chain combines TRBV7-9 with TRBJ1-1; possible D gene TRBD1, 6 bases. There are 16 residues in the CDR3. Trimming left V 4 bases short and J 0 bases short, with 15 bases between. The germline V gene encodes CDR1 SEHNR and CDR2 FQNEAQ (reference sequence). The CDR3 DNA follows: TGTGCCAGCAGCTCGGGGGGAGGGACAATGAACACTGAAGCTTTCTTT. Amino acid sequence: CASSSGGGTMNTEAFF.

The chain joins TRBV20-1 to TRBJ2-1, with 9 bases fitting TRBD2. V shed 0 bases and J 10 bases; nucleotides not matched to a gene: 10. The CDR3 runs 15 residues. Germline V lookup: CDR1 DFQATT, CDR2 SNEGSKA (reference sequence). The CDR3 DNA reads as TGCAGTGCTAGAGATATTGAGCGGGAGGCGGACGAGCAGTTCTTC. Encoded protein: CSARDIEREADEQFF.

The J gene is TRBJ2-5, the V gene TRBV6-2 or TRBV6-3; unclear D gene. Trimming removed 5 bases from V and 4 bases from J, with 11 bases in between. CDR3 length: 13 residues. Germline CDR1 reads MNHEY; CDR2 reads SVGEGT. CDR3: CASSKTAPETQYF. Here the CDR3 DNA reads TGTGCCAGCAGTAAGACCGCTCCAGAGACCCAGTACTTC.